The present entry profiles one TCR beta chain with its context. Participants were placed into cohorts based on the clinical history they reported. Two negative PCRs, clearance, or symptom resolution had been documented for recovered Cohort 3 donors. This sample was taken from a study of blood T cell repertoires in COVID-19. The CDR3 totals 15 residues. Germline CDR1 is MDHEN and CDR2 is SYDVKM. The ends lost 5 bases at V and 7 bases at J; junction bases unmatched: 9. Method: immunoSEQ multiplex PCR; TCRdb's copy keeps in-frame clones and lacks some. The sample shows about 180,000 clones, 86% of them seen only once.

The chain couples TRBV28 to TRBJ2-4, with TRBD1 matching 9 bases. The sequence was obtained from a woman aged 25 to 45 who had recovered from COVID-19. Sample: PBMCs or T cells enriched from blood (not recorded which). The CDR3 nucleotides are TGTGCCAGCAGTGCCCCCGGGACAGGGTTGAACATTCAGTACTTC. Amino acid sequence: CASSAPGTGLNIQYF.